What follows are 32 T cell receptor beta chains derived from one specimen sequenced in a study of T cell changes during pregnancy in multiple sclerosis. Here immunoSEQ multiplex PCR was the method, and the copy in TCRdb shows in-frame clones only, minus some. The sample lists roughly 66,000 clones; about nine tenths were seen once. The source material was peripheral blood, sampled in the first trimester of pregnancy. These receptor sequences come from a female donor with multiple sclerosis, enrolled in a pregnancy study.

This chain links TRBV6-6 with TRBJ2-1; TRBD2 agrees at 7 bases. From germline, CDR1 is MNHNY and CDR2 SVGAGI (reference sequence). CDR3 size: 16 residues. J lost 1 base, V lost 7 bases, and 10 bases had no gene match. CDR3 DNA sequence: TGTGCCAGCACCAACGGGGGAGCGGGGTCCTACAATGAGCAGTTCTTC. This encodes CASTNGGAGSYNEQFF.

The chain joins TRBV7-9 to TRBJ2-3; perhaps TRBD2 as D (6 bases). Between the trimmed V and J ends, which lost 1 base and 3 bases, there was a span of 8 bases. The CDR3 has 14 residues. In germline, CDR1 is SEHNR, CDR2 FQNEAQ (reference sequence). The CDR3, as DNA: TGTGCCAGCAGCTTAGTTGCGGGGACAGATACGCAGTATTTT. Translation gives CASSLVAGTDTQYF.

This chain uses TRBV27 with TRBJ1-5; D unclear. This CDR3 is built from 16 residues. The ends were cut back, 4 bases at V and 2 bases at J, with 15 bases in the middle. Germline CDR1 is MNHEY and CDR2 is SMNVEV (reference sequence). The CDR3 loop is CASSSRYPVGNQPQHF. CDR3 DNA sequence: TGTGCCAGCAGTTCGAGATACCCGGTGGGCAATCAGCCCCAGCATTTT.

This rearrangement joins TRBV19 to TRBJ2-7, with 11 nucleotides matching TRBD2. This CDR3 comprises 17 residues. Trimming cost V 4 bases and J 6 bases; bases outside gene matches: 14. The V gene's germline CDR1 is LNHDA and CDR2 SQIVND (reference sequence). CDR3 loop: CASSRLATSGSLAEQYF. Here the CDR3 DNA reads TGTGCCAGTAGTAGGTTGGCCACTAGCGGGAGCTTAGCCGAGCAGTACTTC. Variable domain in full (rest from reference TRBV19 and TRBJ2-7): DGGITQSPKYLFRKEGQNVTLSCEQNLNHDAMYWYRQDPGQGLRLIYYSQIVNDFQKGDIAEGYSVSREKKESFPLTVTSAQKNPTAFYLCASSRLATSGSLAEQYFGPGTRLTVT.

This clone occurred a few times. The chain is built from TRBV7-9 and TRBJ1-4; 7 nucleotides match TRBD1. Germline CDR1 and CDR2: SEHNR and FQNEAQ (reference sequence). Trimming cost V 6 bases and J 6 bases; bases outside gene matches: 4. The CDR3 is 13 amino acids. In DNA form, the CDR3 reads TGTGCCAGCAGTTCAGGGGGAGATGAAAAACTGTTTTTT. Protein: CASSSGGDEKLFF. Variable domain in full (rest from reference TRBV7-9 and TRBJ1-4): DTGVSQNPRHKITKRGQNVTFRCDPISEHNRLYWYRQTLGQGPEFLTYFQNEAQLEKSRLLSDRFSAERPKGSFSTLEIQRTEQGDSAMYLCASSSGGDEKLFFGSGTQLSVL.

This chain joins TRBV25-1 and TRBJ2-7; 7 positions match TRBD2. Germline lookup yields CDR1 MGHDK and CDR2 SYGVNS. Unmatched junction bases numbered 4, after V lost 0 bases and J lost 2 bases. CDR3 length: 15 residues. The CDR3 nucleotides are TGTGCCAGCAGTGAATATTTAAGCGGGACCTACGAGCAGTACTTC. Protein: CASSEYLSGTYEQYF.

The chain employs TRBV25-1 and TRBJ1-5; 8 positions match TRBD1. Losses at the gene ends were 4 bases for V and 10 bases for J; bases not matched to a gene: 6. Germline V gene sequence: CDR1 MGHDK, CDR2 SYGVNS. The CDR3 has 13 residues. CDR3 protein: CASSADRVRPQHF. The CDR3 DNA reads TGTGCCAGCAGTGCGGACAGGGTTCGTCCCCAGCATTTT.

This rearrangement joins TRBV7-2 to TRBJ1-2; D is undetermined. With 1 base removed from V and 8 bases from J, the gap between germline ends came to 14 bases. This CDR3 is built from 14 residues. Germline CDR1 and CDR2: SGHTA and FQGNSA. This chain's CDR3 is CASSLDGRGGGYTF. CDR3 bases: TGTGCCAGCAGCTTAGACGGGCGGGGAGGAGGCTACACCTTC.

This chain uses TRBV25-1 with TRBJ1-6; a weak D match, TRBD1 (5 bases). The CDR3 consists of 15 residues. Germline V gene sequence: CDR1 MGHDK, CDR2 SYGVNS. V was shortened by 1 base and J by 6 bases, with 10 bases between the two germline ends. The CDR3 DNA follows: TGTGCCAGCAGTGAATCGACAGTGACTAATTCACCCCTCCACTTT. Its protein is CASSESTVTNSPLHF.

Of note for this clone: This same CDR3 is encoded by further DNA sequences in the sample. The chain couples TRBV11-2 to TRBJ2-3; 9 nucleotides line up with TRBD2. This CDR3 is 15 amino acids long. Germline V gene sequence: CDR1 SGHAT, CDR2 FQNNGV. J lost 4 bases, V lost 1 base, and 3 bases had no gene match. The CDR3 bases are TGTGCCAGCAGCTTAGCGGCGGGAGGGGCAGATACGCAGTATTTT. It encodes CASSLAAGGADTQYF.

CDR3 DNA sequence: TGTGCCAGCAGCGGGACAGGGGGGCTAGTGGAGCAGTTCTTC. It codes for CASSGTGGLVEQFF. The chain is built from TRBV5-4 and TRBJ2-1; 11 positions match TRBD1. The CDR3 totals 14 residues. Germline V gene data show CDR1 as SGHNT and CDR2 as YYREEE (reference sequence). V lost 4 bases, J lost 10 bases, and 7 bases stayed unmatched.

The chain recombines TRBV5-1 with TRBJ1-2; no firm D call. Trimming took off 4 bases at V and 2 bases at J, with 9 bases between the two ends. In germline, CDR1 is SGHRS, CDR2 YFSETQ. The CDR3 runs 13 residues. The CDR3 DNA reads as TGCGCCAGCAGCGGGAGTACGAACTATGGCTACACCTTC. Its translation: CASSGSTNYGYTF.

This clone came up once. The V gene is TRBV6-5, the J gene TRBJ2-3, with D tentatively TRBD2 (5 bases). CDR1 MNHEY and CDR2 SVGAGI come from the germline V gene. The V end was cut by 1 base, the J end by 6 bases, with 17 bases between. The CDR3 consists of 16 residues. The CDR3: CASSYYGSQVPDTQYF. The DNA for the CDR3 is TGTGCCAGCAGTTACTATGGGAGCCAGGTACCGGATACGCAGTATTTT.

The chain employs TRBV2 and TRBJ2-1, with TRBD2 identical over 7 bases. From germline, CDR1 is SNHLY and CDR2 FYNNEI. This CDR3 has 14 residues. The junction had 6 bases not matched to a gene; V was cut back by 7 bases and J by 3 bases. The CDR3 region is CASKEGGLYNEQFF. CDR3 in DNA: TGTGCCAGCAAGGAGGGAGGGCTCTACAATGAGCAGTTCTTC.

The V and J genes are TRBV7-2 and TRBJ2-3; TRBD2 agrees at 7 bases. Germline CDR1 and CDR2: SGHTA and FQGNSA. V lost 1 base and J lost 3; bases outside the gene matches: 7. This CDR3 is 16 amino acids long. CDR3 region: CASSLGAGAGTDTQYF. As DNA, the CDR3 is TGTGCCAGCAGCTTAGGGGCGGGAGCGGGTACAGATACGCAGTATTTT.

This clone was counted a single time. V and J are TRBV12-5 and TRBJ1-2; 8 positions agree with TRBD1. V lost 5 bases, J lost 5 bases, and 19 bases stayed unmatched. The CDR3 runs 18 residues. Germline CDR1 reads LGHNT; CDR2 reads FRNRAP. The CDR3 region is CASGSTRDRLKGGYGYTF. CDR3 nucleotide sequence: TGTGCTAGTGGTAGTACCCGGGACAGGTTAAAAGGGGGGTATGGCTACACCTTC.

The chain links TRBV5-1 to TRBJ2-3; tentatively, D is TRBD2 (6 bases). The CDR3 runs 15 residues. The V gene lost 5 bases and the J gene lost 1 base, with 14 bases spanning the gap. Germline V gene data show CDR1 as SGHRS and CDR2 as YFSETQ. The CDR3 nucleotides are TGCGCCAGCAGAAATAGCGGAGGGGGCACAGATACGCAGTATTTT. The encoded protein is CASRNSGGGTDTQYF.

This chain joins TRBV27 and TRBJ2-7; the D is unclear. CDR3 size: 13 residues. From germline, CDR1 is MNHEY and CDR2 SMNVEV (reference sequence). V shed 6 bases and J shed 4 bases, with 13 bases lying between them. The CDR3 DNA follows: TGTGCCAGCAGCCGTACTGGTGATTACGAGCAGTACTTC. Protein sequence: CASSRTGDYEQYF.

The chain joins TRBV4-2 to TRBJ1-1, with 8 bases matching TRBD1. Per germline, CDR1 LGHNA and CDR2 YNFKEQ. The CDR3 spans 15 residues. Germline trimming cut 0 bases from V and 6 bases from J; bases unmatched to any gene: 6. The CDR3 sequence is CASSQDSTGGAEAFF. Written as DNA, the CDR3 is TGTGCCAGCAGCCAAGACTCCACAGGGGGGGCTGAAGCTTTCTTT.

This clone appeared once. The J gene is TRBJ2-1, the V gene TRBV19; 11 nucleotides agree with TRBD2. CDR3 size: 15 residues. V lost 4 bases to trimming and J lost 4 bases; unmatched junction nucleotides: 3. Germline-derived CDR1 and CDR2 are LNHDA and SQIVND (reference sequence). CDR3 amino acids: CASSTGTSGYNEQFF. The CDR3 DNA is TGTGCCAGTAGTACGGGGACTAGCGGTTACAATGAGCAGTTCTTC.

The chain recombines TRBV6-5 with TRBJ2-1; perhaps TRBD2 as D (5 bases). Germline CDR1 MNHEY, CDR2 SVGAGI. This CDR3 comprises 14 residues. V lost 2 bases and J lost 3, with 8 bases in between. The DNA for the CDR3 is TGTGCCAGCAGTTACCACCGGGACTACAATGAGCAGTTCTTC. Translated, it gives CASSYHRDYNEQFF.

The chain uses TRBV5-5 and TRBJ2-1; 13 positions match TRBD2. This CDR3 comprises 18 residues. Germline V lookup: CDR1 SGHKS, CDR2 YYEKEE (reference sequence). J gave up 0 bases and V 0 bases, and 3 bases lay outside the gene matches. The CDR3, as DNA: TGTGCCAGCAGCTTGGGACTAGCGGGAGGTTACTCCTACAATGAGCAGTTCTTC. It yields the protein CASSLGLAGGYSYNEQFF.

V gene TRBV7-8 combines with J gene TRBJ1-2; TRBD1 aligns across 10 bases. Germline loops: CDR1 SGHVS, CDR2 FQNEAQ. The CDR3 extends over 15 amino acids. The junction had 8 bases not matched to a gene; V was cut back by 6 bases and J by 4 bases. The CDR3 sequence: CASSFARTGGYGYTF. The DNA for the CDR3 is TGTGCCAGCAGTTTTGCTAGGACAGGGGGCTATGGCTACACCTTC.

CDR3 region: CASSLQGYEQFF. The CDR3 region has the DNA TGCGCCAGCAGCCTACAGGGGTATGAGCAGTTCTTC. The chain has TRBV5-1 and TRBJ2-1; 7 bases are shared with TRBD1. Per the germline V gene, CDR1 is SGHRS and CDR2 is YFSETQ. The J segment lost 8 bases and the V segment lost 4 bases, leaving 3 bases of the junction unmatched. The CDR3 has 12 amino acids.

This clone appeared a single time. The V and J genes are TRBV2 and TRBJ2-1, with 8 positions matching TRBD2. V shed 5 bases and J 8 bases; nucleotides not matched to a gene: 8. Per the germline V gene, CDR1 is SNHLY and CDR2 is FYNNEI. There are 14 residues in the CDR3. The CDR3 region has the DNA TGTGCCAGCAGTTTGAGCGGGAGTATCCATGAGCAGTTCTTC. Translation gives CASSLSGSIHEQFF.

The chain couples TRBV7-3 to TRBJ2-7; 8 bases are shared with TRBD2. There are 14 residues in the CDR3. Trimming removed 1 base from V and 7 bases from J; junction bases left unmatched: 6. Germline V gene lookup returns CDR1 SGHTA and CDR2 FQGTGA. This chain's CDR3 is CASSLIGRVGEQYF. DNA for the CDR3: TGTGCCAGCAGCTTAATCGGGAGGGTCGGGGAGCAGTACTTC.

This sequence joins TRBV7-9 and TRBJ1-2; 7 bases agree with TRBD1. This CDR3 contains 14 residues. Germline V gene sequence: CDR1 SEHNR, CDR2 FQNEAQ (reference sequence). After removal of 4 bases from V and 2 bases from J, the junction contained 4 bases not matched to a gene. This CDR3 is CASSSTGANYGYTF. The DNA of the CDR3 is TGTGCCAGCAGCTCCACAGGGGCCAACTATGGCTACACCTTC.

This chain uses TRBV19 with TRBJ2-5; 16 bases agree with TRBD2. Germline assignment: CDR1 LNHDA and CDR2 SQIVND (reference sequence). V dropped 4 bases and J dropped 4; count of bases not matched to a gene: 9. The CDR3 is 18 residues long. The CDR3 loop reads CASSRGLAGGRGTETQYF. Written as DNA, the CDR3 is TGTGCCAGTAGTAGGGGACTAGCGGGAGGGCGGGGAACAGAGACCCAGTACTTC.

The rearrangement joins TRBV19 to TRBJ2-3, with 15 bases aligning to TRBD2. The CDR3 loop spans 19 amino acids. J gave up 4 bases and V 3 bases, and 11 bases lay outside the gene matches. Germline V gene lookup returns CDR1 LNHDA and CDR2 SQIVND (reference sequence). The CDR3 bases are TGTGCCAGTAGTATGAGCCCAAGCGGGACTAGCGGGAGGTCAGATACGCAGTATTTT. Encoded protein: CASSMSPSGTSGRSDTQYF.

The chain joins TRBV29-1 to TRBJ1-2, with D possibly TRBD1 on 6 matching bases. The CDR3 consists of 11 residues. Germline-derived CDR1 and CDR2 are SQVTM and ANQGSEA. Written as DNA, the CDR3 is TGCGCAGGGGCTACTAACTATGGCTACACCTTC. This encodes CAGATNYGYTF.

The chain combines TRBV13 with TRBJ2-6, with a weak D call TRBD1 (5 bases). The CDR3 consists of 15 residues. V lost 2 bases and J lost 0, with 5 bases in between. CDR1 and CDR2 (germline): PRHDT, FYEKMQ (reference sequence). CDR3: CASSLRGSGANVLTF. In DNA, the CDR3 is TGTGCCAGCAGCTTAAGGGGCTCTGGGGCCAACGTCCTGACTTTC.

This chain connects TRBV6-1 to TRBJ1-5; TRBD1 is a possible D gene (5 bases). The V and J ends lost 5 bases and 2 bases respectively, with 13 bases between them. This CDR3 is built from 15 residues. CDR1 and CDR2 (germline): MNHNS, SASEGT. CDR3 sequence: CASSKEAGGNQPQHF. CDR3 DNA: TGTGCCAGCAGTAAGGAAGCGGGGGGCAATCAGCCCCAGCATTTT.